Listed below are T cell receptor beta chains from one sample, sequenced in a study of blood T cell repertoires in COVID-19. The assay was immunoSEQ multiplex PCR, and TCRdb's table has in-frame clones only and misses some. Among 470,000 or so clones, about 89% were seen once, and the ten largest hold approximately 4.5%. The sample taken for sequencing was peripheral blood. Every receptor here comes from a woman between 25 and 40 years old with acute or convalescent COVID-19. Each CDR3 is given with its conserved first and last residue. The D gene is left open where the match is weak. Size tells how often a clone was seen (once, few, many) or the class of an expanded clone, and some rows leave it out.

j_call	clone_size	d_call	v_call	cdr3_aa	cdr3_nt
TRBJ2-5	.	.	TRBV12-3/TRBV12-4	CASSLGLGETQYF	TGTGCCAGCAGTCTTGGACTGGGGGAGACCCAGTACTTC
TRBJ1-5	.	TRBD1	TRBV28	CASSLSRGTGGNNQPQHF	TGTGCCAGCAGTTTATCCCGCGGGACAGGGGGTAACAATCAGCCCCAGCATTTT
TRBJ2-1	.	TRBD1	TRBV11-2	CASSQPGQGDNEQFF	TGTGCCAGCAGCCAACCGGGACAGGGGGACAATGAGCAGTTCTTC
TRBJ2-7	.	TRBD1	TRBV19	CASSTGSLYEQYF	TGTGCCAGTTCGACAGGGTCCCTCTACGAGCAGTACTTC
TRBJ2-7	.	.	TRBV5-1	CASSPGPGGYEQYF	TGCGCCAGCAGCCCGGGACCCGGGGGCTACGAGCAGTACTTC
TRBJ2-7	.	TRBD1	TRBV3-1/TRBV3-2	CASSPRDRGSYEQYF	TGTGCCAGCAGCCCTAGGGACAGGGGAAGCTACGAGCAGTACTTC
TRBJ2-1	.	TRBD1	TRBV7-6	CASTEGTGVKNEQFF	TGTGCCAGCACCGAGGGTACAGGGGTTAAGAATGAGCAGTTCTTC
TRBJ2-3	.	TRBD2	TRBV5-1	CASRFAGDSGPSTDTQYF	TGCGCCAGCAGGTTTGCGGGGGATAGCGGTCCTAGCACAGATACGCAGTATTTT
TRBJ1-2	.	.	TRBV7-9	CASSFMDSGRGYTF	TGTGCCAGCAGCTTTATGGACTCCGGACGTGGCTACACCTTC
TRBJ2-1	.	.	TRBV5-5	CASSFGGASSYNEQFF	TGTGCCAGCAGCTTTGGGGGGGCAAGCTCCTACAATGAGCAGTTCTTC
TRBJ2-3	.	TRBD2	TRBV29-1	CSVEEIAGGTDTQYF	TGCAGCGTTGAAGAGATTGCGGGGGGCACAGATACGCAGTATTTT
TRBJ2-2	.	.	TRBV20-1	CSASGLRNTGELFF	TGCAGTGCTAGTGGTCTCCGGAACACCGGGGAGCTGTTTTTT
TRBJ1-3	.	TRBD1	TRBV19	CASDRGSGNTIYF	TGTGCCAGCGACAGGGGCTCCGGAAACACCATATATTTT
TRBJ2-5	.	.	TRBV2	CALGDSTETQYF	TGTGCCTTGGGGGACTCAACAGAGACCCAGTACTTC
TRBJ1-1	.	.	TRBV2	CASNPDPGTEAFF	TGTGCCAGCAACCCCGACCCGGGCACTGAAGCTTTCTTT
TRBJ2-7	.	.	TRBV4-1	CASSRRGEQYF	TGCGCCAGCAGCCGGAGGGGCGAGCAGTACTTC
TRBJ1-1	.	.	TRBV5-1	CASSLVGGVNTEAFF	TGCGCCAGCAGCTTGGTCGGGGGGGTGAACACTGAAGCTTTCTTT
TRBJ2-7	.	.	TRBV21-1	CASSKARAEYF	TGTGCCAGCAGCAAGGCCAGGGCGGAGTACTTC
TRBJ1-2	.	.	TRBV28	CASSFSELREDYGYTF	TGTGCCAGCAGTTTTAGCGAGCTCAGAGAAGACTATGGCTACACCTTC
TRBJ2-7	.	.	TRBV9	CASSVGPTSYEQYF	TGTGCCAGCAGCGTAGGGCCGACTTCCTACGAGCAGTACTTC
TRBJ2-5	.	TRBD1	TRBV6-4	CASTLGTGMSQETQYF	TGTGCCAGCACTCTTGGGACAGGGATGTCCCAAGAGACCCAGTACTTC
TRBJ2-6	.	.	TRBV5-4	CASSDAISGANVLTF	TGTGCCAGCAGCGATGCGATCTCTGGGGCCAACGTCCTGACTTTC
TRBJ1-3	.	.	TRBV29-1	CSVEDRRNTIYF	TGCAGCGTTGAAGATCGGAGGAACACCATATATTTT
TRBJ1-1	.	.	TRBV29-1	CSVVTRGRNTEAFF	TGCAGCGTTGTCACCCGAGGGCGAAACACTGAAGCTTTCTTT
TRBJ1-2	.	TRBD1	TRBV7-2	CASSPEPGQRAYGYTF	TGTGCCAGCAGCCCAGAACCGGGACAGAGGGCTTATGGCTACACCTTC
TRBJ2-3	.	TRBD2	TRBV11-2	CASSKAGGGTDTQYF	TGTGCCAGCAGCAAAGCGGGGGGGGGCACAGATACGCAGTATTTT
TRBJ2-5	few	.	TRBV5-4	CASSLGGNLKETQYF	TGTGCCAGCAGCTTGGGAGGGAATCTCAAGGAGACCCAGTACTTC
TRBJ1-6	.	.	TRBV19	CASSIAGNSPLHF	TGTGCCAGTAGTATCGCGGGAAATTCACCCCTCCACTTT
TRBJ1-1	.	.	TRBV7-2	CASRGGGAVNTEAFF	TGTGCCAGCAGGGGAGGGGGAGCGGTGAACACTGAAGCTTTCTTT
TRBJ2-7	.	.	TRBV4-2	CASSQAGTYEQYF	TGTGCCAGCAGCCAAGCGGGGACCTACGAGCAGTACTTC
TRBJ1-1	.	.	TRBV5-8	CASNVQGHMNTEAFF	TGTGCCAGCAACGTTCAGGGACACATGAACACTGAAGCTTTCTTT
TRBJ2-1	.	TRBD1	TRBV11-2	CASSFFTGVDNEQFF	TGTGCCAGCAGTTTTTTCACAGGGGTGGATAATGAGCAGTTCTTC
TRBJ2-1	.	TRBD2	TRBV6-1	CASSDWSSGYNEQFF	TGTGCCAGCAGTGATTGGTCTAGCGGATACAATGAGCAGTTCTTC
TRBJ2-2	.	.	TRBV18	CASSPPTGIGSTGELFF	TGTGCCAGCTCACCTCCCACAGGGATCGGATCGACCGGGGAGCTGTTTTTT